Presented here are 20 T cell receptor beta chains from one specimen sequenced in a study of cytomegalovirus exposure and HLA in healthy donors. Measured with immunoSEQ multiplex PCR; TCRdb has only the in-frame clones, and not every one. This table holds 150,000 to 200,000 clones, approximately 90% found once. Material: PBMCs. All receptors derive from a man between 18 and 35 years old in good health and CMV-seronegative.

The chain combines TRBV5-1 with TRBJ2-7; 7 bases agree with TRBD1. The V and J ends lost 4 bases and 3 bases, in that order; junction bases with no gene match: 10. Germline assignment: CDR1 SGHRS and CDR2 YFSETQ. The CDR3 extends over 15 amino acids. CDR3 sequence reads: CASSDSTGRRYEQYF. As DNA, the CDR3 is TGCGCCAGCAGCGATTCGACAGGGAGACGCTACGAGCAGTACTTC.

This clone showed up just once. The chain joins TRBV10-2 to TRBJ2-7; D is undetermined. V was clipped by 3 bases and J by 6 bases, with 6 bases between them. The CDR3 is 11 residues long. Per the germline V gene, CDR1 is WSHSY and CDR2 is SAAADI. CDR3 in DNA: TGCGCCAGCAGTGACCTGAGCGAGCAGTACGTC. Translation: CASSDLSEQYV.

V usage is TRBV19 and J usage is TRBJ1-1; D not certain. This CDR3 region has 15 residues. Germline V gene data show CDR1 as LNHDA and CDR2 as SQIVND (reference sequence). V lost 5 bases and J lost 7, with 20 bases in between. CDR3 nucleotide sequence: TGTGCCAGTAGTGTCTCCGTGAGAGGGCGTGGTGAAGCTTTCTTT. Its translation is CASSVSVRGRGEAFF.

The chain combines TRBV6-6 with TRBJ1-2; TRBD1 might be the D (5 bases). Trimming took 2 bases from V and 4 from J, leaving 14 bases between them. The CDR3 spans 15 residues. Germline V gene sequence: CDR1 MNHNY, CDR2 SVGAGI (reference sequence). The CDR3 nucleotides read TGTGCCAGCAGTTACGGGGCAGGAGGGGCCTATGGCTACACCTTC. Protein product: CASSYGAGGAYGYTF.

This clone was counted a single time. This same CDR3 is encoded by further DNA sequences in the sample. J is TRBJ2-7 and V is TRBV5-1, with D hard to call. The germline gives CDR1 SGHRS, CDR2 YFSETQ. This CDR3 has 12 residues. V was clipped by 1 base and J by 3 bases, with 5 bases between them. The CDR3 DNA follows: TGCGCCAGCAGCTTGTCAGACTACGAGCAGTACTTC. It translates to CASSLSDYEQYF.

The CDR3 nucleotides are TGCGCCAGCAGAGTGGAGGACAGGGGAAATGAAAAACTGTTTTTT. Protein sequence: CASRVEDRGNEKLFF. V gene TRBV5-1 combines with J gene TRBJ1-4, with 9 bases fitting TRBD1. V shed 5 bases, J shed 5 bases, and the junction held 7 bases outside the gene matches. Looked up from germline, CDR1 is SGHRS and CDR2 is YFSETQ. The length of the CDR3 is 15 residues.

The chain joins TRBV11-1 to TRBJ2-1; D is possibly TRBD2 (5 bases). Germline V gene data show CDR1 as SGHAT and CDR2 as FQDESV (reference sequence). Trimming pared 4 bases from V and 0 bases from J, leaving 19 bases between. CDR3 length: 18 amino acids. DNA for the CDR3: TGTGCCAGCAGCTATTCCTCCGAGGGCAGCAGCTCCTACAATGAGCAGTTCTTC. This translates into CASSYSSEGSSSYNEQFF.

The gene calls are TRBV2 and TRBJ2-1, with TRBD1 matching over 7 bases. V lost 6 bases and J lost 1; bases outside the gene matches: 6. The CDR3 length is 15 residues. Germline V CDR1 and CDR2: SNHLY, FYNNEI. The CDR3 reads CASREGTVSYNEQFF. CDR3 DNA: TGTGCCAGCAGAGAGGGGACAGTATCCTACAATGAGCAGTTCTTC.

This clone has only one observation. The CDR3 loop is CASSPGTGVEKLFF. CDR3 DNA sequence: TGTGCCAGCAGCCCGGGGACGGGAGTTGAAAAACTGTTTTTT. The rearrangement uses TRBV28 and TRBJ1-4, with D maybe TRBD1 (5 bases). Germline V gene sequence: CDR1 MDHEN, CDR2 SYDVKM. CDR3 length: 14 residues. Between the trimmed V and J ends, which lost 6 bases and 7 bases, there was a span of 15 bases.

The chain links TRBV6-9 to TRBJ2-2; 13 nucleotides match TRBD2. This CDR3 contains 19 residues. V was clipped by 5 bases and J by 0 bases; unmatched bases: 9. Germline V gene data show CDR1 as MNHGY and CDR2 as SVAAGI. The CDR3 spells CASSQTSGGMPANTGELFF. The DNA for the CDR3 is TGTGCCAGCAGTCAGACTAGCGGGGGGATGCCCGCGAACACCGGGGAGCTGTTTTTT.

The genes are TRBV9 and TRBJ2-1, with 11 positions matching TRBD2. Germline-derived CDR1 and CDR2 are SGDLS and YYNGEE. The CDR3 runs 17 residues. The junction had 4 bases not matched to a gene; V was cut back by 0 bases and J by 2 bases. DNA of the CDR3: TGTGCCAGCAGCGTAGTAGCGGGAGGGCCCCCCTACAATGAGCAGTTCTTC. Translation gives CASSVVAGGPPYNEQFF.

V usage is TRBV5-4 and J usage is TRBJ2-5; D is ambiguous. Trimming took 4 bases from V and 0 from J, leaving 7 bases between them. The CDR3 has 13 residues. The germline V gene has CDR1 SGHNT and CDR2 YYREEE (reference sequence). The CDR3 here is CASSEEHQETQYF. For the CDR3, the DNA is TGTGCCAGCAGCGAGGAACACCAAGAGACCCAGTACTTC.

This chain joins TRBV4-1 and TRBJ2-1, with 13 bases that match TRBD2. Trimming took 2 bases from V and 5 from J; bases not matched to a gene: 6. The germline V gene has CDR1 MGHRA and CDR2 YSYEKL. The length of the CDR3 is 17 residues. CDR3 protein: CASSQPRLAGGNNEQFF. CDR3 bases: TGCGCCAGCAGCCAACCGAGACTAGCGGGGGGAAACAATGAGCAGTTCTTC.

J is TRBJ2-1 and V is TRBV19; 10 nucleotides align to TRBD2. The length of the CDR3 is 18 residues. Per germline, CDR1 LNHDA and CDR2 SQIVND (reference sequence). The ends lost 3 bases at V and 0 bases at J; junction bases unmatched: 8. CDR3 in amino acids: CASSITGTSVFSYNEQFF. CDR3 nucleotide sequence: TGTGCCAGTAGTATTACCGGGACTAGCGTGTTCTCCTACAATGAGCAGTTCTTC.

The chain has TRBV5-6 and TRBJ1-3; TRBD1 matches at 7 bases. V shed 0 bases and J 4 bases; nucleotides not matched to a gene: 4. This CDR3 contains 15 residues. CDR1 and CDR2 from the germline V gene are SGHDT and YYEEEE. CDR3 residues: CASSLGQGPGNTIYF. CDR3 coding DNA: TGTGCCAGCAGCTTGGGACAGGGACCGGGAAACACCATATATTTT.

The J gene is TRBJ2-7, the V gene TRBV6-5; 12 nucleotides match TRBD1. CDR1 and CDR2 (germline): MNHEY, SVGAGI. The length of the CDR3 is 15 residues. V lost 6 bases and J lost 7; bases outside the gene matches: 10. CDR3 bases: TGTGCCAGCAGATCCCTGGGACAGGGGGCTCGGGAGCAGTACTTC. Protein sequence: CASRSLGQGAREQYF.

The V gene is TRBV2, the J gene TRBJ2-1, with D possibly TRBD1 on 5 matching bases. The CDR3 spans 12 residues. V dropped 4 bases and J dropped 12 bases, with 13 bases sitting between them. Per germline, CDR1 SNHLY and CDR2 FYNNEI. CDR3 DNA: TGTGCCAGCAGTGCGCAGGGCCCCAGGCAGTTCTTC. Encoded protein: CASSAQGPRQFF.

The V and J genes are TRBV5-1 and TRBJ1-6, with D perhaps matching TRBD1 (5 bases). The CDR3 has 15 residues. The V end was cut by 4 bases, the J end by 9 bases, with 17 bases between. Germline V gene lookup returns CDR1 SGHRS and CDR2 YFSETQ. In nucleotides, the CDR3 is TGCGCCAGCAGCAAGAACCAGGGTCATAGTTCACCCCTCCACTTT. Its protein product is CASSKNQGHSSPLHF.

CDR3 in DNA: TGCGCCAGCAGCACGGGGAACGGTGGAGATACGCAGTATTTT. It is translated as CASSTGNGGDTQYF. The chain employs TRBV5-1 and TRBJ2-3; TRBD2 is a possible D gene (5 bases). The CDR3 runs to 14 residues. V was shortened by 4 bases and J by 5 bases, with 14 bases between the two germline ends. Germline CDR1 is SGHRS and CDR2 is YFSETQ.

The chain carries TRBV4-1 and TRBJ1-2; D ambiguous. This CDR3 comprises 13 residues. Trimming took 1 base from V and 4 from J, leaving 7 bases between them. Germline V lookup: CDR1 MGHRA, CDR2 YSYEKL. This CDR3 reads CASSQVGGYGYTF. In DNA, the CDR3 is TGCGCCAGCAGCCAAGTAGGAGGCTATGGCTACACCTTC.